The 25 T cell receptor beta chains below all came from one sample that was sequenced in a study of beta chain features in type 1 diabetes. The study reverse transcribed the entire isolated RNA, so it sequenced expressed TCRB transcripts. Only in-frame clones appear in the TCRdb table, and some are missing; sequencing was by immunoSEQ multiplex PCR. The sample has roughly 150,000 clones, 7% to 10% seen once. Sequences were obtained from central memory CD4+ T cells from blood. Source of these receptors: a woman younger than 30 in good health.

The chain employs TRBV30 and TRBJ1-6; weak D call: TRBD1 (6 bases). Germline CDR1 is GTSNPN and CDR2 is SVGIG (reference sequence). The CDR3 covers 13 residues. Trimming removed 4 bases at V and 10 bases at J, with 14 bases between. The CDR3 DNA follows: TGTGCCTGGACCTTAACGGGGGGCTCACCCCTCCACTTT. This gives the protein CAWTLTGGSPLHF.

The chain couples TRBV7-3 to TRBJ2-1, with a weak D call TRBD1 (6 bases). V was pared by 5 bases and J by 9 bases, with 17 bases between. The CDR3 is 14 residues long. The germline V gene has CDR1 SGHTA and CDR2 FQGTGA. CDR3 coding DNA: TGTGCCAGCAGCCCTGTGCAGGGGTTGCCTGAGCAGTTCTTC. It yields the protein CASSPVQGLPEQFF.

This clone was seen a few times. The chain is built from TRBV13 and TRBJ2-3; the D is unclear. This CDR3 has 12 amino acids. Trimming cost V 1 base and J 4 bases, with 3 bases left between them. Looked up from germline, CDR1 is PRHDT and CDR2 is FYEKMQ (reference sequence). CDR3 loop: CASSLVADTQYF. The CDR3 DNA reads TGTGCCAGCAGCTTAGTCGCAGATACGCAGTATTTT.

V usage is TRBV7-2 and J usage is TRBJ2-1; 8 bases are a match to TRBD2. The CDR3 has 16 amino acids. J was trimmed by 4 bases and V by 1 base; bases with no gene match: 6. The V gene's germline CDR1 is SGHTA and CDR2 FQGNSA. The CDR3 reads CASSLGASGRYNEQFF. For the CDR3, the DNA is TGTGCCAGCAGCTTAGGGGCTAGCGGGCGATACAATGAGCAGTTCTTC.

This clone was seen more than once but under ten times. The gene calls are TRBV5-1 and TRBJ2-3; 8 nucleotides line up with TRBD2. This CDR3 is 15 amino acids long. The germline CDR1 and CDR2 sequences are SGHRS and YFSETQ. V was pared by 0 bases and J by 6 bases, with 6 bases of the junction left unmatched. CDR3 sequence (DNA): TGCGCCAGCAGCTTGGAGGGGATAGCGGGGGATACGCAGTATTTT. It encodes CASSLEGIAGDTQYF.

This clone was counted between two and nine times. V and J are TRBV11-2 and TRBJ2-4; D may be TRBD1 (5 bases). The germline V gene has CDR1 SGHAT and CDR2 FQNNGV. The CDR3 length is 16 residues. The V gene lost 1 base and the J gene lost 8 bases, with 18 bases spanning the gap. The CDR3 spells CASSLGIGLGADIQYF. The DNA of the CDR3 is TGTGCCAGCAGCTTAGGTATCGGTTTAGGGGCGGACATTCAGTACTTC.

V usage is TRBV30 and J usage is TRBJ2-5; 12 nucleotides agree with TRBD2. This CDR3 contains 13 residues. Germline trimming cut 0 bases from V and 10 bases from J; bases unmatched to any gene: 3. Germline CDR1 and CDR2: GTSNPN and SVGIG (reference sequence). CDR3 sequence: CAWSVASGGVQYF. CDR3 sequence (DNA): TGTGCCTGGAGTGTGGCTAGCGGGGGGGTCCAGTACTTC.

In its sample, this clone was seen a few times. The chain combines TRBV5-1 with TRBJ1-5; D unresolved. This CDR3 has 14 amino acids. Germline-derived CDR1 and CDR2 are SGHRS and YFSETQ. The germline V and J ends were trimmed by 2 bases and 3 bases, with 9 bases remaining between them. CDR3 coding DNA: TGCGCCAGCAGCTTTGGTGACATCAATCAGCCCCAGCATTTT. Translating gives CASSFGDINQPQHF.

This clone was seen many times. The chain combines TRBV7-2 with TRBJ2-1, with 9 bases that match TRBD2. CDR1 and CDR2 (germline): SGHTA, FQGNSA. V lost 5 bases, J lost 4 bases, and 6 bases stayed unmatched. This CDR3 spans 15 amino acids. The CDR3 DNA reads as TGTGCCAGCAGCGAGGGACTAGCCCCTTACAATGAGCAGTTCTTC. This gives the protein CASSEGLAPYNEQFF.

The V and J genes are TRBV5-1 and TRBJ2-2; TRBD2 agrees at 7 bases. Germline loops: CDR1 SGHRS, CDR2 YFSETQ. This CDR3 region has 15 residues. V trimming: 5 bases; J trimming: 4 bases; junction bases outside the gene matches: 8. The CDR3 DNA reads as TGCGCCAGCAGGGGTTCCCTAGCGGCCACCGGGGAGCTGTTTTTT. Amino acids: CASRGSLAATGELFF.

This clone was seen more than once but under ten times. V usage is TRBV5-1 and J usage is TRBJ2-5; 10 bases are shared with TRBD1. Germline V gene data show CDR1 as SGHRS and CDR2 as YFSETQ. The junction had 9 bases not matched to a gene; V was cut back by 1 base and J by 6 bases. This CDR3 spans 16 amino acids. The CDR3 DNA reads TGCGCCAGCAGCTTGAACCTCCCGGGACAGGGGCAGACCCAGTACTTC. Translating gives CASSLNLPGQGQTQYF.

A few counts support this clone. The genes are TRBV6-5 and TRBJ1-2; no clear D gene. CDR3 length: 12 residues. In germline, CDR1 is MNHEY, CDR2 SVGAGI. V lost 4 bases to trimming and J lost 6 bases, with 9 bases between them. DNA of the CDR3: TGTGCCAGCAGTTCTCCCCCTCATGGCTACACCTTC. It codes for CASSSPPHGYTF.

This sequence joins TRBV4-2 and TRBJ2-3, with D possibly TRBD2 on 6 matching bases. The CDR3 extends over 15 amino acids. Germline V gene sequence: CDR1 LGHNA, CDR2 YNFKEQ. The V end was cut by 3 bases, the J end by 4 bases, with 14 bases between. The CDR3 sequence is CASSQDRRGADTQYF. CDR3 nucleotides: TGTGCCAGCAGCCAGGACCGGAGGGGCGCAGATACGCAGTATTTT.

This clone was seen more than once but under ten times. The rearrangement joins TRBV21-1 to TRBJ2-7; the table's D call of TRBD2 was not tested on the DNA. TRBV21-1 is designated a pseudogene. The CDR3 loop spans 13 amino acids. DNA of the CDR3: TGTGCCACCCGGCGGGCGGGGTGGTACGAGCAGTACTTC. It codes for CATRRAGWYEQYF.

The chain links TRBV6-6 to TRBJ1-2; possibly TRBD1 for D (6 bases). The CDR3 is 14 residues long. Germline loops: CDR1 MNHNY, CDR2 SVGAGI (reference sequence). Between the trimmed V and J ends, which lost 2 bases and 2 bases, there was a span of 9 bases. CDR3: CASSYQQGNYGYTF. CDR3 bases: TGTGCCAGCAGTTACCAACAGGGAAACTATGGCTACACCTTC.

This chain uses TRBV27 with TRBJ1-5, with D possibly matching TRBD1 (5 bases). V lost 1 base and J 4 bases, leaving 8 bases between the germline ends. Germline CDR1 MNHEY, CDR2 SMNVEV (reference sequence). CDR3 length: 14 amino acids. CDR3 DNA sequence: TGTGCCAGCAGTTTATGGGGCCGGAATCAGCCCCAGCATTTT. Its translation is CASSLWGRNQPQHF.

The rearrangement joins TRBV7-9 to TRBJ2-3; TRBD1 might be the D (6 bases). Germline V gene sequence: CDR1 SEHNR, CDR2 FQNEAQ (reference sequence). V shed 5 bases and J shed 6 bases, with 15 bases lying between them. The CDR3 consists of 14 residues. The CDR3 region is CASSPQGGRDTQYF. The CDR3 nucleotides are TGTGCCAGCAGCCCGCAAGGGGGTCGCGATACGCAGTATTTT.

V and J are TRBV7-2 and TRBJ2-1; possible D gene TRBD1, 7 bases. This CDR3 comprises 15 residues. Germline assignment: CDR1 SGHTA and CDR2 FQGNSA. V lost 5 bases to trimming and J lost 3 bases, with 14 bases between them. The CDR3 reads CASSSRGASYNEQFF. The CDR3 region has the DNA TGTGCCAGCAGCAGCAGGGGGGCAAGCTACAATGAGCAGTTCTTC. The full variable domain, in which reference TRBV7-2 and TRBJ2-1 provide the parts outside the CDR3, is GAGVSQSPSNKVTEKGKDVELRCDPISGHTALYWYRQSLGQGLEFLIYFQGNSAPDKSGLPSDRFSAERTGGSVSTLTIQRTQQEDSAVYLCASSSRGASYNEQFFGPGTRLTVL.

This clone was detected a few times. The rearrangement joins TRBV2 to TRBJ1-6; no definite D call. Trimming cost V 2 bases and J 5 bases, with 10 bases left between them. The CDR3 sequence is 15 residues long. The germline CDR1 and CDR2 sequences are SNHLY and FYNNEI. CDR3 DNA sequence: TGTGCCAGCAGTGAACAGGCAGGCCATAATTCACCCCTCCACTTT. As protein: CASSEQAGHNSPLHF.

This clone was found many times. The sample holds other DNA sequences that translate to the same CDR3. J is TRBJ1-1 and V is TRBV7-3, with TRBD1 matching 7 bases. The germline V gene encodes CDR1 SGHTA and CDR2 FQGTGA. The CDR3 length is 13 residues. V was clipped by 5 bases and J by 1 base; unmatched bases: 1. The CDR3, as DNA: TGTGCCAGCAGCCGGGACAGGAACACTGAAGCTTTCTTT. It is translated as CASSRDRNTEAFF.

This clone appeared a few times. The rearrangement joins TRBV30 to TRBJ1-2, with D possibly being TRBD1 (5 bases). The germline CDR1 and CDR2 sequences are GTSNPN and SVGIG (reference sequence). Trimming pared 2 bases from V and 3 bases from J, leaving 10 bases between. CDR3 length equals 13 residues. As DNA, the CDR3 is TGTGCCTGGAGTAAAGGGGCGCACTATGGCTACACCTTC. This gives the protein CAWSKGAHYGYTF.

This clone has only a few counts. The CDR3 coding sequence is TGTGCCAGCAGTGACCCCGGGACAGGGAGCTACGAGCAGTACTTC. Its protein is CASSDPGTGSYEQYF. The chain has TRBV2 and TRBJ2-7, with TRBD1 matching 9 bases. Germline assignment: CDR1 SNHLY and CDR2 FYNNEI. V lost 3 bases and J lost 3; bases outside the gene matches: 6. The CDR3 sequence is 15 residues long. The full variable domain, its missing parts supplied by reference TRBV2 and TRBJ2-7, is EPEVTQTPSHQVTQMGQEVILRCVPISNHLYFYWYRQILGQKVEFLVSFYNNEISEKSEIFDDQFSVERPDGSNFTLKIRSTKLEDSAMYFCASSDPGTGSYEQYFGPGTRLTVT.

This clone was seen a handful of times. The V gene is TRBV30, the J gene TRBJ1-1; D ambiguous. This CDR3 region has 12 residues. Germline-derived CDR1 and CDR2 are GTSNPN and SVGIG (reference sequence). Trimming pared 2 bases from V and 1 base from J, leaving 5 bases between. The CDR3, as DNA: TGTGCCTGGAGTAGGAGGAACACTGAAGCTTTCTTT. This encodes CAWSRRNTEAFF. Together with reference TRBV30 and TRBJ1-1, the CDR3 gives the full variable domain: SQTIHQWPATLVQPVGSPLSLECTVEGTSNPNLYWYRQAAGRGLQLLFYSVGIGQISSEVPQNLSASRPQDRQFILSSKKLLLSDSGFYLCAWSRRNTEAFFGQGTRLTVV.

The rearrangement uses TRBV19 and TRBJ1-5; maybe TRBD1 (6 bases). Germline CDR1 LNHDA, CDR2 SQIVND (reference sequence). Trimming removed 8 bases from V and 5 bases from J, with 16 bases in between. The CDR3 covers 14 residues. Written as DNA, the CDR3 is TGTGCCAGTTGTTCGAACAGGGAGTATCAGCCCCAGCATTTT. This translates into CASCSNREYQPQHF.

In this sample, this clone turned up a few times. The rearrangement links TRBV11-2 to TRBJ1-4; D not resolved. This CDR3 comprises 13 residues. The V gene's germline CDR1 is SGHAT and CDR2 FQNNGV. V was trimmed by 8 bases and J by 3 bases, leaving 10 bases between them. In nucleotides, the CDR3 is TGTGCCAGCGGAGGACTTTCTAATGAAAAACTGTTTTTT. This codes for CASGGLSNEKLFF.